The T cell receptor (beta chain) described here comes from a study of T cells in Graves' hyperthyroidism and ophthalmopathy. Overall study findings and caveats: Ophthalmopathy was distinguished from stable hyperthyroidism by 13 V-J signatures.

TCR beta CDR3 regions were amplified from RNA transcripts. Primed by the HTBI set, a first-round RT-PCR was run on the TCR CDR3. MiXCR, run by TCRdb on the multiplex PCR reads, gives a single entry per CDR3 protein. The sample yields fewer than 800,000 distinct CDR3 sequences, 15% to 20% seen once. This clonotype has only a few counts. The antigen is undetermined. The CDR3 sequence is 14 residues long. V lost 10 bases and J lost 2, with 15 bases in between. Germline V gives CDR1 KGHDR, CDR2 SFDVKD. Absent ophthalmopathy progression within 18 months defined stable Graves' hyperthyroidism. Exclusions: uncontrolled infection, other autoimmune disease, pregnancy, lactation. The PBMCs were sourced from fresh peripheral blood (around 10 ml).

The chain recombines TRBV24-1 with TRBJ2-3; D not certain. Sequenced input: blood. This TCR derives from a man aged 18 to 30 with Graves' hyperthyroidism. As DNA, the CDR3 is TGTGCCACAAAAGACAATTACGACACAGATACGCAGTATTTT. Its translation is CATKDNYDTDTQYF.